These 8 T cell receptor beta chains were sequenced from one sample in a study of T-cell reconstitution after alpha-beta-depleted transplantation in children. The library targeted TCRbeta and was prepared with unique molecular identifiers. TCRdb ran MiXCR on the PCR reads and lists one entry per CDR3 protein. Of some 250,000 distinct CDR3 sequences in the sample, approximately 12% were seen once. The input for sequencing was PBMCs from the stem cell graft donor, taken from the stem cell graft. The origin of the receptors is a human donor who donated a stem cell graft to a child with acute lymphoblastic leukemia.

This clonotype was seen only a few times. The chain uses TRBV20-1 and TRBJ2-2, with 11 bases aligning to TRBD1. CDR3 length: 14 amino acids. V was pared by 6 bases and J by 4 bases, with 4 bases of the junction left unmatched. The germline V gene has CDR1 DFQATT and CDR2 SNEGSKA (reference sequence). CDR3 bases: TGCAGTGCGGACAGGGGGCTAGGCACCGGGGAGCTGTTTTTT. It encodes CSADRGLGTGELFF.

There are many counts of this clonotype. V gene TRBV10-3 combines with J gene TRBJ2-6; D not certain. Trimming stripped 3 bases from V and 0 bases from J, with 12 bases between. The V gene's germline CDR1 is ENHRY and CDR2 SYGVKD. The CDR3 covers 17 residues. The CDR3 coding sequence is TGTGCCATCAGTGAACCTGAAGCGTACTCTGGGGCCAACGTCCTGACTTTC. Translation: CAISEPEAYSGANVLTF.

Ten or more counts support this clonotype. The genes are TRBV5-1 and TRBJ1-1; no clear D. Between the trimmed V and J ends, which lost 1 base and 1 base, there was a span of 8 bases. CDR1 and CDR2 (germline): SGHRS, YFSETQ. This CDR3 region has 14 residues. CDR3 protein: CASSLNSWNTEAFF. CDR3 in DNA: TGCGCCAGCAGCTTGAACAGCTGGAACACTGAAGCTTTCTTT.

Points on this clonotype: This may be a read error, as it is one base from a much larger clone. J is TRBJ1-1 and V is TRBV20-1; the D gene is possibly TRBD1 (6 bases). Trimming removed 4 bases from V and 9 bases from J, with 21 bases in between. The CDR3 contains 14 residues. Per the germline V gene, CDR1 is DFQATT and CDR2 is SNEGSKA (reference sequence). CDR3 amino acids: CSAISTSQGTQAFF. CDR3 bases: TGCAGTGCTATATCCACCTCACAGGGAACTCAAGCTTTCTTT.

This clonotype was recorded a few times. The CDR3, as DNA: TGCAGTGCTACAGACAGGGGGGGGGCTCAGCCCCAGCATTTT. It yields the protein CSATDRGGAQPQHF. J is TRBJ1-5 and V is TRBV20-1, with TRBD1 identical over 9 bases. The CDR3 sequence is 14 residues long. Germline V gene sequence: CDR1 DFQATT, CDR2 SNEGSKA (reference sequence). The V and J ends lost 4 bases and 6 bases, in that order; junction bases with no gene match: 7.

This clonotype appeared many times. This chain joins TRBV11-2 and TRBJ2-1; D may be TRBD2 (6 bases). CDR1 is SGHAT, CDR2 FQNNGV, per germline. The CDR3 contains 17 residues. Trimming pared 4 bases from V and 9 bases from J, leaving 25 bases between. The CDR3: CASSSEHTSTVGGEQFF. Here the CDR3 DNA reads TGTGCCAGCAGCTCAGAACATACCTCCACAGTGGGGGGTGAGCAGTTCTTC.

The sample holds many counts of this clonotype. The chain couples TRBV5-1 to TRBJ2-1; no clear D gene. The V end was cut by 0 bases, the J end by 12 bases, with 13 bases between. CDR1 SGHRS and CDR2 YFSETQ come from the germline V gene. This CDR3 region has 13 residues. CDR3 DNA: TGCGCCAGCAGCTTGGATCCCCCGAGTGGGCAGTTCTTC. It translates to CASSLDPPSGQFF.

This clonotype was picked up many times. V usage is TRBV5-1 and J usage is TRBJ2-1; D might be TRBD2 (7 bases). Between the trimmed V and J ends, which lost 2 bases and 7 bases, there was a span of 19 bases. In germline, CDR1 is SGHRS, CDR2 YFSETQ. The CDR3 is 16 residues long. CDR3: CASSLGRGASGNEQFF. DNA for the CDR3: TGCGCCAGCAGCTTAGGACGGGGGGCATCAGGGAATGAGCAGTTCTTC.